This T cell receptor (beta chain) was captured by sequencing in a study of identical twins. TCRdb reprocessed the 5' RACE reads with MiXCR, giving one entry per CDR3 protein. The table has 500,000 to 600,000 distinct CDR3 sequences, under 25% seen once. The study's findings and limits: There were fewer insertions in abundant cord blood beta clonotypes, but memory repertoires showed no such pattern. When twins shared out-of-frame alpha sequences, those sequences had excess low generation probability.

Concerning this clonotype itself: The target antigen is unknown.

This sample also belongs to another study, concerning T cells expressing NK-cell markers. That work adds: It was sorted CD3+CD56-NKG2C+, CD3+CD56+NKG2C- and CD3+CD56+NKG2C+ T cells that provided the TCR beta repertoires.

The specimen was CD4+ T cells sorted from blood. The origin of this receptor is a woman under 30 in good health.

The CDR3 here is CASSQDREAFF. CDR3 bases: TGTGCCAGCAGCCAGGACAGGGAGGCTTTCTTT. The genes are TRBV7-9 and TRBJ1-1, with 8 bases identical to TRBD1. Per the germline V gene, CDR1 is SEHNR and CDR2 is FQNEAQ (reference sequence). V trimming: 5 bases; J trimming: 11 bases; junction bases outside the gene matches: 4. CDR3 length: 11 residues.